This T cell receptor beta chain was observed in a study of T-cell memory formation after mild COVID-19 (dated by TCRdb to about 2021). General notes on the study: TCR sequence clusters from the two donors were largely donor specific. Longitudinal TCRalpha and TCRbeta repertoire sequencing tracked T-cell clones expanding and contracting after mild COVID-19 in a couple of donors. The cohort was made up of two young adult volunteers, one female and one male, who were previously healthy. Paper-wide results and their limitations: Some responding clones were found in pre-infection memory, which suggests that pre-existing cross-reactive memory T cells took part in the SARS-CoV-2 response. Only two mild cases were covered by the study, and larger cohorts that include severe cases with pre-infection samples were considered necessary. Contracting CD4+ clones were found mainly in CM and EM memory subsets, while CD8+ clones were enriched in EMRA. From day 15 to 85, contracting clones showed balanced CD4/CD8 phenotypes, whereas a second wave of clones that expanded from day 15 to 37 leaned towards CD4+. The second-wave clones that peaked on day 37 were not confirmed to be SARS-CoV-2 specific.

Ficoll-Paque density gradient centrifugation was the method used to isolate PBMCs. Sequencing took place on an Illumina NovaSeq 6000. TCRalpha and TCRbeta cDNA libraries were constructed by 5'RACE with constant-segment primers, with sample barcodes and unique molecular identifiers being introduced. Trizol reagent was used to extract RNA from every sample. Library amplification was performed in two PCR steps, and a second sample barcode and Illumina TruSeq adapters were introduced in the second step. Sequencing of the libraries was done on an Illumina NovaSeq, producing 2 x 150 bp paired-end reads. Under the source paper's analysis protocol: With migec v1.2.7, reads were demultiplexed and then collapsed into UMI-guided consensus sequences. With mixcr v2.1.11, UMI consensuses were aligned to TRA and TRB V and J templates and assembled into clonotypes. A clonotype was counted as expanded or contracted only when both edgeR and NoisET called the clonotype significant, with the noise models trained on biological replicates. For edgeR calls, a false discovery rate-adjusted p below 0.01 and a log2 fold-change threshold of 1 were applied. PCA with hierarchical clustering of max-normalized trajectories of the 1000 most abundant clonotypes was used as exploratory dynamics analysis. Separately sequenced CD4+ and CD8+ repertoires were used to assign a CD4 or CD8 phenotype to each responding clone. TCRdb reworked the public reads: Q25 trimming with fastp, MiXCR clone assembly, productive beta chains retained. Every entry covers one CDR3 protein and lists the most common genes and DNA from its rows. It is TCRdb's table, rather than the study itself, that gives the V and J calls and clone size. The sample contains about 440,000 distinct CDR3 sequences, 20% of them found a single time. The ten largest make up 7.5% to 10% of the sample.

This clonotype was picked up a small number of times. The antigen it recognizes is unknown. No much larger clonotype is one base removed from it; base qualities were not supplied. The CDR3 spans 16 residues, from the cysteine through the phenylalanine. Just the 48-base CDR3 DNA is kept, in frame starting at base 1. The germline V gene (reference sequence) provides CDR1 DFQATT and CDR2 SNEGSKA. V has 3 bases trimmed and J has 3 bases trimmed; junction bases matching no gene number 8. The receptor's source is an adult woman who had mild COVID-19 (a few samples of this study predate the infection). The sample titles of this study are shuffled in the database, so cell type and time point are left out; the donor was told from shared clones. Sequenced material: PBMCs or a T cell subset sorted from them (not recorded which). The chain employs TRBV20-1 and TRBJ2-1, with 10 junctional bases fitting TRBD2. The CDR3 here reads CSARTLAGGYYNEQFF. The nucleotide sequence is TGCAGTGCTAGGACCTTAGCGGGGGGCTACTACAATGAGCAGTTCTTC.